This note documents a single T cell receptor (beta chain) sequence. CDR1 and CDR2 (germline): SEHNR, FQNEAQ (reference sequence). CDR3 length: 12 residues. Trimming left V 5 bases short and J 7 bases short, with 6 bases between. Study processing details: Counts of nucleated cells, estimated from reference gene primer amplification, were obtained. Sequencing was performed with immunoSEQ multiplex PCR; in TCRdb, only in-frame clones are kept and a portion is missing. Clone size and V and J calls were adopted from that table, with D and trimming inferred from the DNA. The profile shows more than 110,000 clones, about 77% of them singletons. This specimen comes from a study of blood T cell repertoires in COVID-19. Study summary: Both acute and convalescent COVID-19 samples were obtained from the United States, Italy and Spain. T cells, B-cell-depleted T cells, or PBMCs supplied cDNA or gDNA.

The receptor was isolated from a woman aged 45-65 years with active or convalescent COVID-19. The sample comprised peripheral blood. J is TRBJ1-6 and V is TRBV7-9, with D unclear. The DNA for the CDR3 is TGTGCCAGCAGCCCAGAAAATTCACCCCTCCACTTT. This sequence encodes CASSPENSPLHF. Drawing the rest from reference TRBV7-9 and TRBJ1-6, the complete variable domain is DTGVSQNPRHKITKRGQNVTFRCDPISEHNRLYWYRQTLGQGPEFLTYFQNEAQLEKSRLLSDRFSAERPKGSFSTLEIQRTEQGDSAMYLCASSPENSPLHFGNGTRLTVT.